This T cell receptor (beta chain) was sequenced during a study of beta chain features in type 1 diabetes. Study-wide findings and caveats: Moderate yet significant TCRB CDR3 shortening was seen in Type 1 diabetes patients in all four CD4+ subsets.

Reverse transcribing all isolated RNA meant expressed TCRB transcripts were sequenced. Some clones are missing from TCRdb's copy, which holds only in-frame ones; the method was immunoSEQ multiplex PCR. The data contain 150,000 to 200,000 clones, roughly 60% of them seen just once; the ten biggest clones take up about 0.1%. Germline-derived CDR1 and CDR2 are DFQATT and SNEGSKA (reference sequence). J lost 4 bases, V lost 5 bases, and 1 base had no gene match. This CDR3 region has 11 residues. This clone has more than one count but fewer than ten. Its target is unknown. Other DNA variants within this sample encode the same CDR3.

The chain has TRBV20-1 and TRBJ2-5; 7 bases fit TRBD1. The sequence derives from a man aged 25 to 40 with type 1 diabetes. Material for sequencing was naive CD4+ T cells from blood. CDR3 region: CSAHRGETQYF. The CDR3 nucleotides are TGCAGTGCTCACAGGGGAGAGACCCAGTACTTC.